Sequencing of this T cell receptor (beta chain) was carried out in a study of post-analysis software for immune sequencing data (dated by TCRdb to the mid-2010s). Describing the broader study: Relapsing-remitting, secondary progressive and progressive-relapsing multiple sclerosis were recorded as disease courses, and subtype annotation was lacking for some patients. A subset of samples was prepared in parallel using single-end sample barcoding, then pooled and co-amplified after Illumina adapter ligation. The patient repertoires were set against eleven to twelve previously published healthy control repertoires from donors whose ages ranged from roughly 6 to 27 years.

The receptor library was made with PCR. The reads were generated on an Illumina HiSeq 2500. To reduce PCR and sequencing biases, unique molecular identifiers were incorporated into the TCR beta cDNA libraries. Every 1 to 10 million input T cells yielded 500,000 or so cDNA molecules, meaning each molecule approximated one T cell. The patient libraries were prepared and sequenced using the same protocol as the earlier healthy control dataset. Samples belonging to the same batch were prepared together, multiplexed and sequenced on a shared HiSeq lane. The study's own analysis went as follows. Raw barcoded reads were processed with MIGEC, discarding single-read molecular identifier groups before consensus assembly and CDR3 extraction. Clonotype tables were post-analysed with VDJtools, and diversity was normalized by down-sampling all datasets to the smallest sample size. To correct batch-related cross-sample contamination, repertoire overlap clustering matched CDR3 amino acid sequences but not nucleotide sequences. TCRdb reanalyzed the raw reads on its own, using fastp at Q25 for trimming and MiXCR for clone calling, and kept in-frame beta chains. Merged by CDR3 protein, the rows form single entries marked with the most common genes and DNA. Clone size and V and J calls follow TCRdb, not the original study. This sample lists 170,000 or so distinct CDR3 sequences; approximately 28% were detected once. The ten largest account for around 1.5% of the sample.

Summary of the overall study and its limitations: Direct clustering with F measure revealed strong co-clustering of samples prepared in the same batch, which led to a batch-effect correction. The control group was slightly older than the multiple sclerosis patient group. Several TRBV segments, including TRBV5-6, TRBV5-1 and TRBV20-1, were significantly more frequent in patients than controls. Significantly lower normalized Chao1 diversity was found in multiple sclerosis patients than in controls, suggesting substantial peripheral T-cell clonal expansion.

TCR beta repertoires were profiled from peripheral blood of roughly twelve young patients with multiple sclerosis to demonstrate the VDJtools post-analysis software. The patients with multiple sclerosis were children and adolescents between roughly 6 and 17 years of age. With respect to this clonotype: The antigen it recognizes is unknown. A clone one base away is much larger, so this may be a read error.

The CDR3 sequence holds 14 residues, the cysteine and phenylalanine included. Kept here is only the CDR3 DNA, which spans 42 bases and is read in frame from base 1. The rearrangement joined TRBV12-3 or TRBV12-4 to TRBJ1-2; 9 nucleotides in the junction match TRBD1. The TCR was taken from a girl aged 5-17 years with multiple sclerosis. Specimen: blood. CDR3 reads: CASSTTGGNYGHTF. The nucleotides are TGTGCCAGCAGCACGACAGGGGGTAACTATGGCCACACCTTC.